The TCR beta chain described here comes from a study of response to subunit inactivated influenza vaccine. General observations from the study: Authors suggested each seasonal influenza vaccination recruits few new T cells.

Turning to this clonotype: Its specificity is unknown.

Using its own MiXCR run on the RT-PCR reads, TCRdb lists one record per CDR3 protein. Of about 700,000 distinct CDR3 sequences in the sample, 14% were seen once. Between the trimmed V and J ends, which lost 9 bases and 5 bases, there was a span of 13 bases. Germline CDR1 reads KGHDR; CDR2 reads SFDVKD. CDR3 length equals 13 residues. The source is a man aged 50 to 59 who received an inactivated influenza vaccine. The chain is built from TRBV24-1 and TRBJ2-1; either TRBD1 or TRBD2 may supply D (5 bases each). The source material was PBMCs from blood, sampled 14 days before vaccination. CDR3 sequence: CATGPRGNNEQFF. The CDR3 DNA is TGTGCCACCGGGCCGAGGGGAAACAATGAGCAGTTCTTC.